These T cell receptor beta chains were read from a single sample in a study of blood T cell repertoires in COVID-19. The data were produced by immunoSEQ multiplex PCR, yet TCRdb's version contains in-frame clones alone and is incomplete. The sample holds 150,000 to 200,000 clones, more than 75% seen once. The source material was peripheral blood. The receptors originated from a man aged 18 to 29 with active or convalescent COVID-19. The CDR3 runs from the conserved cysteine through the conserved F or W. A D gene is named only where the DNA matches it firmly.

D gene	CDR3 length	V gene	J gene	CDR3 protein	CDR3 DNA
NA	14	TRBV18	TRBJ1-2	CASSPGSQSYGYTF	TGTGCCAGCTCACCCGGGTCCCAAAGCTATGGCTACACCTTC
NA	13	TRBV2	TRBJ1-5	CASERDSNQPQHF	TGTGCCAGTGAGAGGGATAGCAATCAGCCCCAGCATTTT
NA	16	TRBV7-8	TRBJ2-4	CASSSVAPGAKNIQYF	TGTGCCAGCAGCTCCGTAGCGCCGGGGGCCAAAAACATTCAGTACTTC
NA	10	TRBV20-1	TRBJ2-7	CSAGAYEQYF	TGCAGTGCGGGGGCGTACGAGCAGTACTTC
TRBD2	14	TRBV6-4	TRBJ2-1	CASSPSGGANEQFF	TGTGCCAGCAGTCCTAGCGGGGGGGCCAATGAGCAGTTCTTC
TRBD1	15	TRBV7-9	TRBJ1-6	CASSSGQGASETLHF	TGTGCCAGCAGCTCGGGACAGGGGGCGAGTGAAACCCTCCACTTT
TRBD2	14	TRBV6-2/TRBV6-3	TRBJ2-7	CASSSLAGVVEQYF	TGTGCCAGCAGTTCCCTAGCGGGAGTAGTCGAGCAGTACTTC
TRBD1	15	TRBV10-1	TRBJ2-5	CASSPLDRGGETQYF	TGCGCCAGCAGCCCACTGGACAGGGGTGGTGAGACCCAGTACTTC
TRBD2	18	TRBV24-1	TRBJ2-1	CATSDPSQSGSIYNEQFF	TGTGCCACCAGTGATCCGTCACAGAGCGGGAGTATCTACAATGAGCAGTTCTTC
NA	17	TRBV4-2	TRBJ1-6	CASSTGQSSSYNSPLHF	TGTGCCAGCAGCACCGGACAGTCGAGCTCCTATAATTCACCCCTCCACTTT
NA	12	TRBV6-5	TRBJ2-7	CASMWEPNEQYF	TGTGCCAGTATGTGGGAGCCCAACGAGCAGTACTTC
TRBD1	15	TRBV25-1	TRBJ2-1	CASSIGTGAHNEQFF	TGTGCCAGCTCCATCGGGACAGGGGCGCACAATGAGCAGTTCTTC
TRBD1	15	TRBV10-3	TRBJ1-5	CAIRGTGDFDQPQHF	TGTGCCATCAGGGGGACAGGGGATTTCGATCAGCCCCAGCATTTT
TRBD2	15	TRBV6-5	TRBJ2-2	CASRTGGFHTGELFF	TGTGCCAGCAGAACGGGGGGGTTCCACACCGGGGAGCTGTTTTTT
TRBD1	13	TRBV12-3/TRBV12-4	TRBJ1-1	CASTRDRGAEAFF	TGTGCCAGCACCCGGGACAGGGGCGCTGAAGCTTTCTTT
NA	14	TRBV4-1	TRBJ1-2	CASSQTGVNYGYTF	TGCGCCAGCAGCCAAACCGGGGTTAACTATGGCTACACCTTC